This T cell receptor beta chain was obtained from a study of T-cell memory formation after mild COVID-19. Study-wide findings and caveats: Some clones that responded turned up in pre-infection memory, which suggests that cross-reactive memory joined in.

This clonotype was counted ten times or more. Antigen unknown. The CDR3 contains 14 residues. Germline-derived CDR1 and CDR2 are SGHNT and YYREEE (reference sequence). Trimming removed 4 bases from V and 4 bases from J; junction bases left unmatched: 6. Amplification by 5'RACE using constant-segment primers produced TCR alpha and TCR beta cDNA libraries that carried sample barcodes and UMIs. TCRdb used MiXCR to reprocess the 5' RACE reads, holding one entry per CDR3 protein. The data show 100,000 to 150,000 distinct CDR3 sequences, about 5.9% seen once. Sequencing was carried out using PBMCs or a T cell subset sorted from them (not recorded which). This chain links TRBV5-4 with TRBJ2-5; TRBD1 agrees at 8 bases. This TCR was sampled from an adult woman who had mild COVID-19 (a few samples of this study predate the infection). Cell type and time point are not known. CDR3 DNA: TGTGCCAGCAGCAACAAACAGGGGGGAGAGACCCAGTACTTC. Its translation is CASSNKQGGETQYF.